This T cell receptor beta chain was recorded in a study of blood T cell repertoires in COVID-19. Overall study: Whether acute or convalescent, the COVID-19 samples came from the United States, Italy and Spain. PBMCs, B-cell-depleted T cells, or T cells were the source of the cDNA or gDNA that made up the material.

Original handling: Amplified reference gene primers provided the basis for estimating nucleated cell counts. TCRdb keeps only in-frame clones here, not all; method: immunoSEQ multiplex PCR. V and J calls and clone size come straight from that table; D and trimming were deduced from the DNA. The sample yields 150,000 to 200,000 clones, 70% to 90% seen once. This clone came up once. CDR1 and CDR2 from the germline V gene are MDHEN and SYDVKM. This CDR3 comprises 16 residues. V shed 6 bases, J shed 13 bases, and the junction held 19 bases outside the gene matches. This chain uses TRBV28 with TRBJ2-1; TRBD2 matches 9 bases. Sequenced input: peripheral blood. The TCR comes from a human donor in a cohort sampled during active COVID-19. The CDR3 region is CASRLGGTSPRGEQFF. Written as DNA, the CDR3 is TGTGCCAGCAGGTTAGGGGGGACTAGCCCTAGAGGGGAACAGTTCTTC.